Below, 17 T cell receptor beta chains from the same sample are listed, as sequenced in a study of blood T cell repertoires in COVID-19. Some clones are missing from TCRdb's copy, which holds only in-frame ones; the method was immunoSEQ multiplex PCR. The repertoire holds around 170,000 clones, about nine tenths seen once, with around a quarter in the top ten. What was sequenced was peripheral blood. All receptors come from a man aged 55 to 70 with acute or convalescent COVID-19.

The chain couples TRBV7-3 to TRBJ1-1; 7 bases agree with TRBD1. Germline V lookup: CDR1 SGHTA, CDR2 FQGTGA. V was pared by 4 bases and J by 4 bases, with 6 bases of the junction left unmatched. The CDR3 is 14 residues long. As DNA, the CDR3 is TGTGCCAGCAGCTCAGACAGGGCGAGCACTGAAGCTTTCTTT. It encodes CASSSDRASTEAFF. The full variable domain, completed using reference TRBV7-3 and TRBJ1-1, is GAGVSQTPSNKVTEKGKYVELRCDPISGHTALYWYRQSLGQGPEFLIYFQGTGAADDSGLPNDRFFAVRPEGSVSTLKIQRTERGDSAVYLCASSSDRASTEAFFGQGTRLTVV.

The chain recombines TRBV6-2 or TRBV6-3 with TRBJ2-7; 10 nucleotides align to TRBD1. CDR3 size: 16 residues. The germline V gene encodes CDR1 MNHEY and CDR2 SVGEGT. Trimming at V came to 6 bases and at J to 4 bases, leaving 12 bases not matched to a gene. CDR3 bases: TGTGCCAGCAGCTCCGGGACAGGGGCCGCAGGTTACGAGCAGTACGTC. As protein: CASSSGTGAAGYEQYV.

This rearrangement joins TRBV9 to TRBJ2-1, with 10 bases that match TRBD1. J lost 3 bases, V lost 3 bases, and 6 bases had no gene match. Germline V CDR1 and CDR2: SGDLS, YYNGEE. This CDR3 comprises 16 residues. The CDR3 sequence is CASSESDRGLYNEQFF. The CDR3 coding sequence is TGTGCCAGCAGCGAAAGCGACAGGGGGCTCTACAATGAGCAGTTCTTC.

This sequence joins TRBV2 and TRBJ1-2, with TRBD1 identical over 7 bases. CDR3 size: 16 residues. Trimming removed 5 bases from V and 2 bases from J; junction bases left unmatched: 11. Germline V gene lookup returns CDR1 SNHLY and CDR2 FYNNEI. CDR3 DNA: TGTGCCAGCAGTCAATACCGACAGGGTCAAAACTATGGCTACACCTTC. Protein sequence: CASSQYRQGQNYGYTF.

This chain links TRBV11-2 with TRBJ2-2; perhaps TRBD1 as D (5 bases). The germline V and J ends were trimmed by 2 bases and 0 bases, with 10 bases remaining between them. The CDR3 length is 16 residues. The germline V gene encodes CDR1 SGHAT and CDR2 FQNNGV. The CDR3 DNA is TGTGCCAGCAGCTTAAGTAGACAGCCGAACACCGGGGAGCTGTTTTTT. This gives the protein CASSLSRQPNTGELFF.

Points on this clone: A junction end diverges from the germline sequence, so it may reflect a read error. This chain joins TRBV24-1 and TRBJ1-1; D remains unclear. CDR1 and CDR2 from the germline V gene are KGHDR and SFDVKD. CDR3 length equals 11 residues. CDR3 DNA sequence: TGTGCCACCAGTGAAGGTGGACTTTGGTGCTTT. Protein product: CATSEGGLWCF.

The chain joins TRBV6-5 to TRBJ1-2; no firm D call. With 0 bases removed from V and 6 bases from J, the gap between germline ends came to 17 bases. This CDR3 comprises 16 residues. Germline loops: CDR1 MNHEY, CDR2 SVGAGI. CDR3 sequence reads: CASSYSREVPLDGYTF. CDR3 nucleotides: TGTGCCAGCAGTTACTCCCGTGAGGTGCCCCTGGATGGCTACACCTTC.

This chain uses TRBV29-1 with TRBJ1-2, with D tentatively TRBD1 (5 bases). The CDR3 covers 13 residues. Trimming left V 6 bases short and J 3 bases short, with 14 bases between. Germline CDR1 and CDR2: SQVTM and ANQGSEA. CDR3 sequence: CSVSQGIDYGYTF. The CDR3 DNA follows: TGCAGCGTCTCTCAGGGTATCGACTATGGCTACACCTTC.

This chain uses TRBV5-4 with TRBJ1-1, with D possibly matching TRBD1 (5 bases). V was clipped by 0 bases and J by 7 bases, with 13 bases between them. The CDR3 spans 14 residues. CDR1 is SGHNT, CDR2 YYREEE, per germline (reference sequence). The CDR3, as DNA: TGTGCCAGCAGCTTGGGGGGCGCGACTCTTGAAGCTTTCTTT. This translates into CASSLGGATLEAFF.

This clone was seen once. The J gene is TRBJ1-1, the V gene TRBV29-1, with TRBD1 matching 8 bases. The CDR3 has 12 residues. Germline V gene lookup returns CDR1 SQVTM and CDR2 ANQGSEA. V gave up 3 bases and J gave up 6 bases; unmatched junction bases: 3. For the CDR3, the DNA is TGCAGCGTTGACAGGGGGCGGGCTGAAGCTTTCTTT. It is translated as CSVDRGRAEAFF.

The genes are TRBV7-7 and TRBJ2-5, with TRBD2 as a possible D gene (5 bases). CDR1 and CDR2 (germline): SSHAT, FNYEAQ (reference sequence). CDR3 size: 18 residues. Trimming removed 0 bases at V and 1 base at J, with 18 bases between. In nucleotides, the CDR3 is TGTGCCAGCAGCTTAGCGCAAGTAGCGAGCCCCCTCCAAGAGACCCAGTACTTC. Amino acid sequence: CASSLAQVASPLQETQYF.

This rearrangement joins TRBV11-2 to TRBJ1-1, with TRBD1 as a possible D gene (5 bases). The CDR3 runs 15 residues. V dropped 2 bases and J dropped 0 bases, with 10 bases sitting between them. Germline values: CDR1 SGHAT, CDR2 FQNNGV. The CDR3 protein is CASSLTGDVNTEAFF. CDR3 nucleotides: TGTGCCAGCAGCTTAACGGGGGATGTGAACACTGAAGCTTTCTTT.

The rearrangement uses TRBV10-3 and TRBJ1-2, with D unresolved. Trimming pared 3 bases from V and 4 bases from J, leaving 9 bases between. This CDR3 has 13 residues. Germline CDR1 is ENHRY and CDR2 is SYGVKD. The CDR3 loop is CAISDIPSYGYTF. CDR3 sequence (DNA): TGTGCCATCAGTGATATTCCCAGCTATGGCTACACCTTC.

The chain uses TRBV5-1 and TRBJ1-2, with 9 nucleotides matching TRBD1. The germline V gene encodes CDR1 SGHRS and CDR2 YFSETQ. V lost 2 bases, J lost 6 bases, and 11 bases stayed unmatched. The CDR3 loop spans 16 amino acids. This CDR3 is CASSFVPGTGTDGYTF. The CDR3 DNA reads TGCGCCAGCAGCTTCGTTCCGGGGACAGGGACCGATGGCTACACCTTC.

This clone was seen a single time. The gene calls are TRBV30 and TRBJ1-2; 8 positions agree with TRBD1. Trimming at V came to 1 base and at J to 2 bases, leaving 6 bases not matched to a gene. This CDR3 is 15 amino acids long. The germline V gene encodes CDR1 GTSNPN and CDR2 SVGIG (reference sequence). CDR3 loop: CAWSAGTGVNYGYTF. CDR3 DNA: TGTGCCTGGAGTGCCGGGACAGGAGTCAACTATGGCTACACCTTC.

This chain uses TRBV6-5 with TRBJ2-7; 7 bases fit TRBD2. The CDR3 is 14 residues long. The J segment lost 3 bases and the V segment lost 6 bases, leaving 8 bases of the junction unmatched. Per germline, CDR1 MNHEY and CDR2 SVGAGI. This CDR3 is CASSPTRGDYEQYF. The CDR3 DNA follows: TGTGCCAGCAGCCCAACCCGGGGGGACTACGAGCAGTACTTC.

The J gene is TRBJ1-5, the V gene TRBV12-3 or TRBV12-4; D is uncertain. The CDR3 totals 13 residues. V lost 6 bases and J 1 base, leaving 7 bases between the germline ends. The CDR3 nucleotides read TGTGCCAGCAGACTGAGAAGCAATCAGCCCCAGCATTTT. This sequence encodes CASRLRSNQPQHF.